This T cell receptor beta chain originates from a study of blood T cell repertoires in COVID-19. On the study more broadly: COVID-19 samples, acute and convalescent, were from the United States, Italy and Spain. Sample material is recorded as cDNA or gDNA derived from T cells, B-cell-depleted T cells, or PBMCs.

With 0 bases removed from V and 5 bases from J, the gap between germline ends came to 16 bases. The germline CDR1 and CDR2 sequences are MNHEY and SMNVEV (reference sequence). CDR3 size: 17 residues. Original data processing: Reference gene primer amplification in the assay estimated nucleated cell counts. Only in-frame clones appear in the TCRdb table, and some are missing; sequencing was by immunoSEQ multiplex PCR. The DNA was the basis for D and trimming; V, J and clone size are from that table. The sample has 65,000 to 70,000 clones, around 87% seen once. The chain links TRBV27 to TRBJ2-2; D may be TRBD1 (6 bases). The material sequenced was peripheral blood. This TCR was sampled from a man between 45 and 60 years old with active COVID-19. The CDR3 reads CASSLSKLGARTGELFF. CDR3 DNA: TGTGCCAGCAGTTTATCGAAACTGGGGGCTCGTACCGGGGAGCTGTTTTTT.